These 2 T cell receptor beta chains share one sample of origin, sequenced in a study of cytomegalovirus exposure and HLA in healthy donors. Primers: 60 Vbeta forward and 13 Jbeta reverse. The protocol was immunoSEQ multiplex PCR, while the TCRdb copy is restricted to in-frame clones and leaves out a portion. The data show over 75,000 clones, with roughly 66% seen just once and around 2.3% held by the top ten. The sequencing input was PBMCs. All receptors derive from a man aged 30 to 45 in good health and CMV-seronegative.

The chain joins TRBV4-1 to TRBJ1-5; D possibly corresponds to TRBD1 (5 bases). The CDR3 covers 15 residues. Per the germline V gene, CDR1 is MGHRA and CDR2 is YSYEKL. With 2 bases removed from V and 6 bases from J, the gap between germline ends came to 14 bases. CDR3 sequence reads: CASSQREQVRQPQHF. CDR3 sequence (DNA): TGCGCCAGCAGCCAAAGGGAACAGGTCCGTCAGCCCCAGCATTTT.

This clone was found once. The chain joins TRBV7-2 to TRBJ2-2, with D perhaps matching TRBD1 (5 bases). Germline CDR1 is SGHTA and CDR2 is FQGNSA. Trimming shortened V by 5 bases and J by 5 bases, and 12 bases separated the two germline ends. The CDR3 is made up of 14 amino acids. The CDR3 nucleotides read TGTGCCAGCAGCCAAGGACGGACAACCGGGGAGCTGTTTTTT. Protein sequence: CASSQGRTTGELFF. Full variable domain (missing parts from reference TRBV7-2 and TRBJ2-2): GAGVSQSPSNKVTEKGKDVELRCDPISGHTALYWYRQSLGQGLEFLIYFQGNSAPDKSGLPSDRFSAERTGGSVSTLTIQRTQQEDSAVYLCASSQGRTTGELFFGEGSRLTVL.